The 21 T cell receptor beta chains given below trace back to one sample, sequenced in a study of response to subunit inactivated influenza vaccine (dated 2018 in TCRdb). Library method: RT-PCR. TCRdb names Illumina HiSeq 2500 as the instrument used. TCRdb itself trimmed the public reads at Q25 with fastp, ran MiXCR and retained productive beta chains. For every CDR3 protein sequence, its rows merge into one entry that carries the most common genes and DNA. The sample table records fewer than 400,000 distinct CDR3 sequences; 20% to 25% of these occur just once. The ten largest clonotypes hold more than 8.5% of the sample. The sample in question was PBMCs from blood, obtained approximately 20 months after vaccination. The receptors originated from a man between 50 and 69 years old who received an inactivated influenza vaccine. Donor details come from another sample of the same person, matched by shared clones.

This clonotype was picked up a small number of times. The chain is built from TRBV3-1 and TRBJ1-2; D perhaps matches TRBD1 (5 bases). The V end was cut by 1 base, the J end by 6 bases, with 9 bases between. The CDR3 runs 13 residues. Germline loops: CDR1 LGHDT, CDR2 YNNKEL (reference sequence). DNA for the CDR3: TGTGCCAGCAGCCAAGGAAAGGACAATGGCTACACCTTC. Protein product: CASSQGKDNGYTF.

This clonotype was recorded at least ten times. The J gene is TRBJ1-5, the V gene TRBV5-1, with a tentative D call TRBD1 (5 bases). The germline CDR1 and CDR2 sequences are SGHRS and YFSETQ. This CDR3 has 16 amino acids. V lost 0 bases and J lost 0, with 10 bases in between. Here the CDR3 reads CASSLAGLNSNQPQHF. The CDR3 bases are TGCGCCAGCAGCTTGGCGGGACTCAATAGCAATCAGCCCCAGCATTTT.

This chain connects TRBV7-9 to TRBJ2-7; D possibly uses TRBD1 or TRBD2 (6 bases each). The germline CDR1 and CDR2 sequences are SEHNR and FQNEAQ (reference sequence). The V end was cut by 2 bases, the J end by 1 base, with 15 bases between. This CDR3 region has 16 residues. The CDR3 bases are TGTGCCAGCAGCTTAAGAAGGGGGGATCTATCCTACGAGCAGTACTTC. Its translation: CASSLRRGDLSYEQYF. The complete variable domain, with remaining parts taken from reference TRBV7-9 and TRBJ2-7, reads DTGVSQNPRHKITKRGQNVTFRCDPISEHNRLYWYRQTLGQGPEFLTYFQNEAQLEKSRLLSDRFSAERPKGSFSTLEIQRTEQGDSAMYLCASSLRRGDLSYEQYFGPGTRLTVT.

CDR3 coding DNA: TGTGCCAGCAGTTTCCAAAGGGTCGAGCAGTACTTC. Residues: CASSFQRVEQYF. The rearrangement uses TRBV27 and TRBJ2-7; no firm D call. V lost 3 bases to trimming and J lost 6 bases, with 9 bases between them. The germline V gene has CDR1 MNHEY and CDR2 SMNVEV (reference sequence). This CDR3 has 12 residues.

The chain recombines TRBV2 with TRBJ1-2; tentative D call: TRBD1 (6 bases). V lost 5 bases, J lost 8 bases, and 18 bases lay in between. CDR3 length: 14 residues. Germline CDR1 reads SNHLY; CDR2 reads FYNNEI. The CDR3 sequence: CASSNRQAHVGYTF. The CDR3 bases are TGTGCCAGCAGTAATAGACAGGCCCATGTGGGCTACACCTTC.

The chain combines TRBV20-1 with TRBJ2-3, with a possible D match to TRBD1 (6 bases). Germline-derived CDR1 and CDR2 are DFQATT and SNEGSKA (reference sequence). CDR3 length: 15 amino acids. The CDR3 protein is CSPQGSGPRADTQYF. The CDR3 DNA follows: TGCAGCCCCCAGGGGTCCGGCCCCCGGGCAGATACGCAGTATTTT.

The J gene is TRBJ2-5, the V gene TRBV7-8; 9 bases map to TRBD2. Trimming cost V 6 bases and J 5 bases; bases outside gene matches: 10. Germline V CDR1 and CDR2: SGHVS, FQNEAQ. The CDR3 contains 15 residues. The CDR3 protein is CASSDLGLAPETQYF. In DNA form, the CDR3 reads TGTGCCAGCAGTGATTTGGGACTAGCTCCTGAGACCCAGTACTTC.

This chain connects TRBV29-1 to TRBJ1-1; 8 positions match TRBD1. V gave up 7 bases and J gave up 3 bases; unmatched junction bases: 10. The CDR3 totals 14 residues. The V gene's germline CDR1 is SQVTM and CDR2 ANQGSEA. The CDR3 bases are TGCAGCGCTAAAACAGGGGGGAGATACACTGAAGCTTTCTTT. Its translation: CSAKTGGRYTEAFF. The variable domain in full, with the rest retrieved from reference TRBV29-1 and TRBJ1-1, is SAVISQKPSRDICQRGTSLTIQCQVDSQVTMMFWYRQQPGQSLTLIATANQGSEATYESGFVIDKFPISRPNLTFSTLTVSNMSPEDSSIYLCSAKTGGRYTEAFFGQGTRLTVV.

This clonotype was found a few times. The rearrangement uses TRBV4-3 and TRBJ2-2; TRBD1 matches at 9 bases. V gave up 3 bases and J gave up 5 bases; unmatched junction bases: 10. The CDR3 extends over 17 amino acids. The germline V gene has CDR1 LGHNA and CDR2 YSLEER. The CDR3 region is CASSHSRGGQGTGELFF. Here the CDR3 DNA reads TGCGCCAGCAGCCATTCCCGAGGGGGACAGGGAACCGGGGAGCTGTTTTTT.

This clonotype has a handful of counts. The chain couples TRBV20-1 to TRBJ2-4, with no clear D. The CDR3 is 14 amino acids. Germline V gene lookup returns CDR1 DFQATT and CDR2 SNEGSKA (reference sequence). Trimming cost V 1 base and J 3 bases, with 10 bases left between them. CDR3 bases: TGCAGTGCTAGAGTCTCTTGGGACAAAAACATTCAGTACTTC. Protein: CSARVSWDKNIQYF.

This clonotype was recorded many times. The junction departs from germline at one end; a sequencing error may be responsible. The rearrangement links TRBV7-7 to TRBJ1-2, with D possibly being TRBD1 (6 bases). The CDR3 runs 11 residues. CDR1 SSHAT and CDR2 FNYEAQ come from the germline V gene (reference sequence). CDR3 DNA: TGTGCTAGCAGCGGACAGTATGGCTACACCTTC. Its protein product is CASSGQYGYTF.

This clonotype was recorded a few times. The germline gene is not matched at one end of the junction; a read error may be the cause. The CDR3 region is CATSEEDSQGTQYF. CDR3 coding DNA: TGTGCCACCAGTGAGGAGGACTCCCAAGGGACCCAGTACTTC. The chain recombines TRBV24-1 with TRBJ2-5; perhaps TRBD2 as D (5 bases). Looked up from germline, CDR1 is KGHDR and CDR2 is SFDVKD. The CDR3 runs 14 residues.

The chain has TRBV7-9 and TRBJ2-1, with D unresolved. The CDR3 runs to 11 residues. Germline-derived CDR1 and CDR2 are SEHNR and FQNEAQ (reference sequence). CDR3 loop: CAGKSFTEQFF. The CDR3 coding sequence is TGTGCAGGGAAGTCGTTCACCGAGCAGTTCTTC.

The chain is built from TRBV7-2 and TRBJ2-5; 9 bases agree with TRBD2. From germline, CDR1 is SGHTA and CDR2 FQGNSA. The junction had 11 bases not matched to a gene; V was cut back by 5 bases and J by 1 base. The CDR3 consists of 17 residues. CDR3 DNA: TGTGCCAGCAGCCTCGGGTTTGCGGGGGGGGTCCAAGAGACCCAGTACTTC. Translation: CASSLGFAGGVQETQYF. Full variable domain (rest looked up from reference TRBV7-2 and TRBJ2-5): GAGVSQSPSNKVTEKGKDVELRCDPISGHTALYWYRQSLGQGLEFLIYFQGNSAPDKSGLPSDRFSAERTGGSVSTLTIQRTQQEDSAVYLCASSLGFAGGVQETQYFGPGTRLLVL.

This clonotype was detected a few times. The DNA is omitted, as the CDR3 cannot be located on it reliably, and the CDR3 follows TCRdb's listing. The chain has TRBV5-1 and TRBJ1-4; TRBD1, the table's D call, lacks a check against the DNA. The CDR3 extends over 18 residues, inclusive of both ends. Germline CDR1 reads SGHRS; CDR2 reads YFSETQ. The CDR3 is CASSLVGGPEQLMKNCFF.

This clonotype has ten or more counts. The chain carries TRBV11-2 and TRBJ2-1, with a possible D match to TRBD2 (7 bases). The germline V gene encodes CDR1 SGHAT and CDR2 FQNNGV. V lost 3 bases and J 4 bases, leaving 19 bases between the germline ends. The length of the CDR3 is 17 residues. This CDR3 reads CASSFGLGGGPYNEQFF. The DNA for the CDR3 is TGTGCCAGCAGCTTTGGACTGGGGGGGGGCCCTTACAATGAGCAGTTCTTC.

The rearrangement links TRBV10-3 to TRBJ1-4; D may be TRBD1 (5 bases). The CDR3 is 13 amino acids. CDR1 and CDR2 from the germline V gene are ENHRY and SYGVKD. The ends were cut back, 0 bases at V and 9 bases at J, with 8 bases in the middle. Written as DNA, the CDR3 is TGTGCCATCAGTGAGTCTGGGGCCCAAAAACTGTTTTTT. It is translated as CAISESGAQKLFF.

This clonotype occurred a few times. In DNA form, the CDR3 reads TGTGCCAGCAGCCAGGTAGCGGGCGAGAACACCGGGGAGCTGTTTTTT. Translating gives CASSQVAGENTGELFF. The chain joins TRBV3-1 to TRBJ2-2; 7 bases fit TRBD2. CDR1 LGHDT and CDR2 YNNKEL come from the germline V gene (reference sequence). Trimming took 3 bases from V and 1 from J; bases not matched to a gene: 5. The CDR3 is made up of 16 amino acids.

The CDR3 sequence: CASSPLRRETQYF. The CDR3 DNA follows: TGTGCCAGCAGCCCTCTGAGGAGAGAGACCCAGTACTTC. The chain is built from TRBV12-3 or TRBV12-4 and TRBJ2-5, with D uncertain. The CDR3 loop spans 13 amino acids. Between the trimmed V and J ends, which lost 6 bases and 4 bases, there was a span of 12 bases.

The chain has TRBV12-3 or TRBV12-4 and TRBJ2-4, with 7 bases fitting TRBD1. V was clipped by 0 bases and J by 3 bases; unmatched bases: 2. CDR3 length: 15 residues. CDR3 amino acids: CASSLASGGKNIQYF. In DNA form, the CDR3 reads TGTGCCAGCAGTTTAGCGTCAGGGGGCAAAAACATTCAGTACTTC.

This clonotype was recorded a few times. The chain is built from TRBV11-1 and TRBJ2-3; D is unresolved. V lost 1 base and J 5 bases, leaving 7 bases between the germline ends. The germline CDR1 and CDR2 sequences are SGHAT and FQDESV (reference sequence). This CDR3 contains 13 residues. CDR3 nucleotides: TGTGCCAGCAGCTTAGTCGGTTTAGATACGCAGTATTTT. The encoded protein is CASSLVGLDTQYF.